This passage covers 30 T cell receptor beta chains from one sample sequenced in a study of control samples from healthy donors and cancer patients. TCRdb's table, derived via immunoSEQ multiplex PCR, lists solely in-frame clones and lacks some. This table holds 90,000 to 150,000 clones, 88% found once. The sequencing sample was made of blood. The receptor source for this set is a man in his forties or fifties in good health.

The rearrangement links TRBV2 to TRBJ2-7; tentatively, D is TRBD1 or TRBD2 (5 bases each). Looked up from germline, CDR1 is SNHLY and CDR2 is FYNNEI. Trimming cost V 11 bases and J 5 bases, with 19 bases left between them. The CDR3 is 13 residues long. The CDR3 reads CAGNRDPNNEQYF. Here the CDR3 DNA reads TGTGCCGGCAACCGGGACCCGAACAACGAGCAGTACTTC. The full variable domain, its missing parts supplied by reference TRBV2 and TRBJ2-7, is EPEVTQTPSHQVTQMGQEVILRCVPISNHLYFYWYRQILGQKVEFLVSFYNNEISEKSEIFDDQFSVERPDGSNFTLKIRSTKLEDSAMYFCAGNRDPNNEQYFGPGTRLTVT.

The rearrangement joins TRBV7-9 to TRBJ1-6, with a possible D match to TRBD1 (5 bases). CDR3 length equals 13 residues. Germline CDR1 reads SEHNR; CDR2 reads FQNEAQ (reference sequence). Deletions cut 1 base from V and 11 bases from J, with 9 bases between. CDR3 residues: CASSLVADTPLHF. The CDR3 coding sequence is TGTGCCAGCAGCTTAGTCGCGGACACACCCCTCCACTTT.

The CDR3 nucleotides read TGTGCCAGCTCACCGGGACACCCCACACGGAATCAGCCCCAGCATTTT. It encodes CASSPGHPTRNQPQHF. The genes are TRBV18 and TRBJ1-5; the D gene is possibly TRBD1 (6 bases). This CDR3 contains 16 residues. The germline V gene encodes CDR1 KGHSH and CDR2 LQKENI. V was trimmed by 3 bases and J by 4 bases, leaving 16 bases between them.

The chain couples TRBV19 to TRBJ1-1; D gene ambiguous. This CDR3 is built from 13 residues. CDR1 and CDR2 from the germline V gene are LNHDA and SQIVND (reference sequence). With 6 bases removed from V and 1 base from J, the gap between germline ends came to 9 bases. CDR3 nucleotides: TGTGCCAGTAGCAAGACATCGAACACTGAAGCTTTCTTT. It translates to CASSKTSNTEAFF.

The chain combines TRBV9 with TRBJ1-3; 10 nucleotides match TRBD1. CDR1 is SGDLS and CDR2 is YYNGEE in the germline V gene. CDR3 size: 15 residues. V was pared by 3 bases and J by 3 bases, with 3 bases of the junction left unmatched. CDR3: CASSAGTGDGNTIYF. The CDR3 DNA reads as TGTGCCAGCAGCGCCGGGACAGGGGATGGAAACACCATATATTTT.

This chain joins TRBV7-3 and TRBJ2-2; TRBD1 is a possible D gene (6 bases). This CDR3 has 15 amino acids. In germline, CDR1 is SGHTA, CDR2 FQGTGA. The V gene lost 4 bases and the J gene lost 6 bases, with 15 bases spanning the gap. The DNA for the CDR3 is TGTGCCAGCAGCTCCACCACAGGGATCGCCGGGGAGCTGTTTTTT. It codes for CASSSTTGIAGELFF.

This rearrangement joins TRBV3-1 (or the pseudogene TRBV3-2) to TRBJ1-4; D perhaps matches TRBD1 (5 bases). Trimming took 1 base from V and 11 from J, leaving 20 bases between them. Per the germline V gene, CDR1 is LGHDT and CDR2 is YNNKEL (reference sequence). The CDR3 is made up of 16 amino acids. CDR3 sequence (DNA): TGTGCCAGCAGCCAAGTAGATCAGGGTCCTGGAGGTAAACTGTTTTTT. Translated: CASSQVDQGPGGKLFF.

This clone has a handful of counts. The chain uses TRBV24-1 and TRBJ1-2, with D possibly matching TRBD1 (6 bases). The CDR3 consists of 14 residues. CDR1 and CDR2 (germline): KGHDR, SFDVKD. V was clipped by 3 bases and J by 4 bases, with 11 bases between them. The CDR3 DNA reads TGTGCCACCAGTGATGCGGGACACAGCTATGGCTACACCTTC. It translates to CATSDAGHSYGYTF.

The chain carries TRBV27 and TRBJ1-1, with 9 bases that match TRBD1. Germline CDR1 reads MNHEY; CDR2 reads SMNVEV (reference sequence). This CDR3 comprises 17 residues. With 6 bases clipped from V and 1 base from J, the junction kept 12 bases outside the gene matches. The CDR3 coding sequence is TGTGCCAGCAGCCGCCCCGGGACAGGGTCTGGGAACACTGAAGCTTTCTTT. It translates to CASSRPGTGSGNTEAFF.

The chain recombines TRBV5-8 with TRBJ1-5; unclear D gene. The CDR3 has 15 amino acids. CDR1 is SGHTS and CDR2 is YDEGEE in the germline V gene. V lost 0 bases and J 4 bases, leaving 11 bases between the germline ends. CDR3 protein: CASSLGPRMNQPQHF. CDR3 coding DNA: TGTGCCAGCAGCTTGGGGCCGAGGATGAATCAGCCCCAGCATTTT. Using reference TRBV5-8 and TRBJ1-5 for the parts outside the CDR3, the full variable domain is EAGVTQSPTHLIKTRGQQATLRCSPISGHTSVYWYQQALGLGLQFLLWYDEGEERNRGNFPPRFSGRQFPNYSSELNVNALELEDSALYLCASSLGPRMNQPQHFGDGTRLSIL.

This clone was detected a few times. The chain employs TRBV11-3 and TRBJ2-3; D is possibly TRBD2 (5 bases). CDR3 length: 14 amino acids. The V gene lost 2 bases and the J gene lost 2 bases, with 8 bases spanning the gap. Germline V lookup: CDR1 SGHNT, CDR2 YENEEA. The CDR3 region has the DNA TGTGCCAGCAGCTTAAACGGGAACACAGATACGCAGTATTTT. Its protein product is CASSLNGNTDTQYF. The full variable domain, with the rest looked up from reference TRBV11-3 and TRBJ2-3, is EAGVVQSPRYKIIEKKQPVAFWCNPISGHNTLYWYLQNLGQGPELLIRYENEEAVDDSQLPKDRFSAERLKGVDSTLKIQPAELGDSAVYLCASSLNGNTDTQYFGPGTRLTVL.

CDR3 amino acids: CSVGSDGNTIYF. Written as DNA, the CDR3 is TGCAGCGTGGGGTCTGATGGAAACACCATATATTTT. V gene TRBV29-1 combines with J gene TRBJ1-3; D is ambiguous. Trimming cost V 6 bases and J 3 bases, with 9 bases left between them. The CDR3 consists of 12 residues. Germline CDR1 and CDR2: SQVTM and ANQGSEA.

The V call is TRBV28, the J call TRBJ1-2, with D uncertain. Looked up from germline, CDR1 is MDHEN and CDR2 is SYDVKM. The CDR3 runs 15 residues. The V end lost 2 bases, the J end lost 4 bases, and 14 bases lay between the germline ends. This CDR3 reads CASSLAVPNVYGYTF. In DNA form, the CDR3 reads TGTGCCAGCAGTTTAGCCGTTCCTAACGTCTATGGCTACACCTTC.

J is TRBJ1-6 and V is TRBV11-2, with 7 nucleotides matching TRBD1. The trim removed 5 bases at V and 8 bases at J, leaving 12 bases unmatched. Germline V gene lookup returns CDR1 SGHAT and CDR2 FQNNGV. The CDR3 is made up of 16 amino acids. The CDR3 is CASSRQGLRFDSPLHF. CDR3 nucleotide sequence: TGTGCCAGCAGCAGACAGGGATTGAGATTTGATTCACCCCTCCACTTT.

The V and J genes are TRBV7-6 and TRBJ1-2, with D possibly being TRBD1 (6 bases). Germline CDR1 is SGHVS and CDR2 is FNYEAQ. This CDR3 has 16 residues. Deletions cut 1 base from V and 6 bases from J, with 18 bases between. The CDR3 coding sequence is TGTGCCAGCAGCTTAGGAGGGGGGAGCGGGGGAGATGGCTACACCTTC. Translating gives CASSLGGGSGGDGYTF.

A single count supports this clone. The chain joins TRBV6-1 to TRBJ1-6, with TRBD1 matching 7 bases. This CDR3 has 15 amino acids. CDR1 is MNHNS and CDR2 is SASEGT in the germline V gene. V was clipped by 6 bases and J by 5 bases; unmatched bases: 7. CDR3 coding DNA: TGTGCCAGCAGATACAGGGGCTCGGATAATTCACCCCTCCACTTT. Protein: CASRYRGSDNSPLHF.

This clone was detected only a few times. The chain couples TRBV5-1 to TRBJ1-4; 7 bases are a match to TRBD1. Germline V lookup: CDR1 SGHRS, CDR2 YFSETQ. The CDR3 is 15 residues long. V shed 1 base and J 3 bases; nucleotides not matched to a gene: 3. The CDR3 here is CASSLLGQANEKLFF. In DNA, the CDR3 is TGCGCCAGCAGCTTGCTAGGACAGGCTAATGAAAAACTGTTTTTT.

The V gene is TRBV6-5, the J gene TRBJ2-1, with 7 bases identical to TRBD2. After removal of 0 bases from V and 9 bases from J, the junction contained 5 bases not matched to a gene. Germline CDR1 reads MNHEY; CDR2 reads SVGAGI. This CDR3 is built from 14 residues. CDR3 amino acids: CASSYSGLGAEQFF. Written as DNA, the CDR3 is TGTGCCAGCAGTTACTCCGGACTAGGTGCTGAGCAGTTCTTC.

J is TRBJ2-7 and V is TRBV30; D may correspond to TRBD1 or TRBD2 (5 bases each). V lost 3 bases and J 2 bases, leaving 11 bases between the germline ends. The CDR3 is 13 residues long. The V gene's germline CDR1 is GTSNPN and CDR2 SVGIG (reference sequence). The CDR3 bases are TGTGCCTGGAGGGGGACGGAGACCTACGAGCAGTACTTC. Translating it yields CAWRGTETYEQYF.

V usage is TRBV4-3 and J usage is TRBJ1-2, with 10 bases fitting TRBD1. The CDR3 extends over 15 amino acids. V was clipped by 1 base and J by 4 bases; unmatched bases: 3. From germline, CDR1 is LGHNA and CDR2 YSLEER. CDR3 DNA: TGCGCCAGCAGCCAAGCGACAGGGGGCGGCTATGGCTACACCTTC. This translates into CASSQATGGGYGYTF.

Worth noting for this clone: The sample has other DNA sequences that encode this CDR3 too. The genes are TRBV5-1 and TRBJ2-2; no reliable D call. Germline values: CDR1 SGHRS, CDR2 YFSETQ. The V gene lost 0 bases and the J gene lost 1 base, with 1 base spanning the gap. There are 13 residues in the CDR3. The CDR3 DNA reads TGCGCCAGCAGCTTGGGGAACACCGGGGAGCTGTTTTTT. Encoded protein: CASSLGNTGELFF.

The CDR3 loop is CASSGTQGGQYF. The CDR3 DNA follows: TGTGCCAGCAGCGGGACGCAAGGGGGCCAGTACTTC. This chain uses TRBV12-3 or TRBV12-4 with TRBJ2-5, with D maybe TRBD1 (6 bases). Trimming took 6 bases from V and 10 from J, leaving 15 bases between them. There are 12 residues in the CDR3.

The chain is built from TRBV5-1 and TRBJ2-3; 9 bases are shared with TRBD1. This CDR3 has 14 amino acids. V lost 5 bases to trimming and J lost 6 bases; unmatched junction nucleotides: 7. Germline loops: CDR1 SGHRS, CDR2 YFSETQ. The CDR3 loop reads CASRPQGAVDTQYF. The CDR3 DNA reads TGCGCCAGCAGACCACAGGGGGCTGTGGATACGCAGTATTTT.

The chain uses TRBV24-1 and TRBJ2-2; D perhaps matches TRBD1 (5 bases). From germline, CDR1 is KGHDR and CDR2 SFDVKD. Deletions cut 4 bases from V and 1 base from J, with 15 bases between. This CDR3 spans 17 amino acids. The CDR3 nucleotides read TGTGCCACCAGTGAGCTAAAGGGGCTTGGGAACACCGGGGAGCTGTTTTTT. Protein product: CATSELKGLGNTGELFF.

J is TRBJ1-2 and V is TRBV6-5, with unresolved D. CDR3 length: 15 amino acids. Trimming removed 0 bases at V and 0 bases at J, with 8 bases between. From germline, CDR1 is MNHEY and CDR2 SVGAGI. This CDR3 reads CASSYSPLPNYGYTF. The DNA for the CDR3 is TGTGCCAGCAGTTACTCGCCGCTTCCTAACTATGGCTACACCTTC.

In regard to this clone: The sample carries other DNA sequences with the same CDR3. J is TRBJ2-2 and V is TRBV5-1; no clear D gene. Per the germline V gene, CDR1 is SGHRS and CDR2 is YFSETQ. CDR3 length: 14 residues. With 0 bases removed from V and 2 bases from J, the gap between germline ends came to 5 bases. The CDR3 region has the DNA TGCGCCAGCAGCTTGGTCCCCAACACCGGGGAGCTGTTTTTT. Its protein product is CASSLVPNTGELFF.

The V call is TRBV6-2 or TRBV6-3, the J call TRBJ2-1; D is undetermined. The V end lost 4 bases, the J end lost 5 bases, and 9 bases lay between the germline ends. From germline, CDR1 is MNHEY and CDR2 SVGEGT. This CDR3 region has 13 residues. CDR3 sequence reads: CASSSDAHNEQFF. CDR3 nucleotide sequence: TGTGCCAGCAGTTCGGACGCTCACAATGAGCAGTTCTTC.

The CDR3 region has the DNA TGTGCCAGTAGTATCCAAGACGCCCGGCTAGCTGGAAACACCATATATTTT. This sequence encodes CASSIQDARLAGNTIYF. J is TRBJ1-3 and V is TRBV19; no definite D call. The CDR3 is 17 amino acids. The V gene's germline CDR1 is LNHDA and CDR2 SQIVND (reference sequence). V shed 3 bases and J shed 2 bases, with 17 bases lying between them. Based on the CDR3 plus reference TRBV19 and TRBJ1-3, the full variable domain is DGGITQSPKYLFRKEGQNVTLSCEQNLNHDAMYWYRQDPGQGLRLIYYSQIVNDFQKGDIAEGYSVSREKKESFPLTVTSAQKNPTAFYLCASSIQDARLAGNTIYFGEGSWLTVV.

The chain is built from TRBV13 and TRBJ1-2, with TRBD1 identical over 8 bases. CDR3 length equals 14 residues. Germline values: CDR1 PRHDT, CDR2 FYEKMQ (reference sequence). The ends lost 4 bases at V and 3 bases at J; junction bases unmatched: 4. Here the CDR3 reads CASSSGQGDYGYTF. CDR3 nucleotides: TGTGCCAGCAGCTCAGGACAGGGAGACTATGGCTACACCTTC.

The rearrangement joins TRBV10-3 to TRBJ2-2; 8 positions agree with TRBD1. There are 15 residues in the CDR3. The germline gives CDR1 ENHRY, CDR2 SYGVKD. The J segment lost 10 bases and the V segment lost 0 bases, leaving 7 bases of the junction unmatched. The CDR3 coding sequence is TGTGCCATCAGTGAGTCGAACCAGGGGGCCGAGGAGCTGTTTTTT. Translated, it gives CAISESNQGAEELFF.